The 17 T cell receptor beta chains reported below all come from one sample, sequenced in a study of regulatory T cells in long-lasting Graves disease. The time point: persistent/refractory GD, antithyroid drugs over 5 years with positive TRAb. From PBMCs, RNA was extracted and then used to make the TCR library. To make TCR beta libraries, researchers used iRepertoire HTBI primers and Arm-PCR of CDR3 regions. TCRdb itself ran the multiplex PCR reads through MiXCR, one entry per CDR3 protein. The sample holds about 430,000 distinct CDR3 sequences, roughly 21% seen once. The sample in question was peripheral blood mononuclear cells (PBMCs), obtained when the disease was refractory, from a patient treated with antithyroid drugs. The receptors were gathered from a female donor with Graves disease.

This clonotype was counted a few times. The gene calls are TRBV19 and TRBJ1-1; 7 bases are a match to TRBD1. The CDR3 is 14 residues long. The trim removed 4 bases at V and 3 bases at J, leaving 5 bases unmatched. Looked up from germline, CDR1 is LNHDA and CDR2 is SQIVND (reference sequence). The CDR3 protein is CASSTIDRDTEAFF. For the CDR3, the DNA is TGTGCCAGTAGTACCATTGACAGGGACACTGAAGCTTTCTTT. Variable domain in full (rest from reference TRBV19 and TRBJ1-1): DGGITQSPKYLFRKEGQNVTLSCEQNLNHDAMYWYRQDPGQGLRLIYYSQIVNDFQKGDIAEGYSVSREKKESFPLTVTSAQKNPTAFYLCASSTIDRDTEAFFGQGTRLTVV.

This clonotype was counted many times. J is TRBJ2-7 and V is TRBV6-1, with D perhaps matching TRBD1 (6 bases). With 4 bases removed from V and 3 bases from J, the gap between germline ends came to 16 bases. Germline CDR1 MNHNS, CDR2 SASEGT. The CDR3 loop spans 15 amino acids. This CDR3 is CASSVGTNPGYEQYF. The CDR3 bases are TGTGCCAGCAGTGTTGGGACAAATCCCGGCTACGAGCAGTACTTC.

The rearrangement links TRBV25-1 to TRBJ2-7; D ambiguous. Germline V gives CDR1 MGHDK, CDR2 SYGVNS. The length of the CDR3 is 16 residues. V was clipped by 0 bases and J by 3 bases, with 15 bases between them. This CDR3 is CASSEYLVTANYEQYF. CDR3 DNA: TGTGCCAGCAGTGAATATTTGGTTACAGCCAACTACGAGCAGTACTTC.

A word on this clonotype: A much larger clone lies one base from this, so it may be a read error. This chain connects TRBV2 to TRBJ2-7; 7 positions agree with TRBD1. In germline, CDR1 is SNHLY, CDR2 FYNNEI. CDR3 length equals 15 residues. CDR3 sequence (DNA): TGTGCCGGCAGGGGGTGGGCATCAACGGGCTACGAGCAGTACTTC. Residues: CAGRGWASTGYEQYF.

This rearrangement joins TRBV10-3 to TRBJ2-3, with D possibly matching TRBD2 (5 bases). In germline, CDR1 is ENHRY, CDR2 SYGVKD. The CDR3 is made up of 13 amino acids. The ends were cut back, 0 bases at V and 9 bases at J, with 10 bases in the middle. The CDR3 DNA sequence: TGTGCCATCAGTGAGTCGTGGCGGGTGACGCAGTATTTT. Its translation: CAISESWRVTQYF.

This clonotype was counted only a few times. V is TRBV6-1 and J is TRBJ1-6; TRBD1 matches 8 bases. Per the germline V gene, CDR1 is MNHNS and CDR2 is SASEGT. The CDR3 sequence is 15 residues long. Germline trimming cut 6 bases from V and 11 bases from J; bases unmatched to any gene: 12. CDR3 in amino acids: CASRSRDRFSAPLHF. CDR3 nucleotides: TGTGCCAGCAGAAGCCGGGACAGGTTTTCGGCACCCCTCCACTTT.

In this sample, this clonotype turned up many times. The chain employs TRBV12-3 or TRBV12-4 and TRBJ2-7, with D possibly matching TRBD2 (5 bases). This CDR3 is 14 amino acids long. The V and J ends lost 1 base and 4 bases respectively, with 11 bases between them. The CDR3 DNA reads TGTGCCAGCAGTTTAGGAGGGCCCGAGTACGAGCAGTACTTC. This gives the protein CASSLGGPEYEQYF.

The chain has TRBV28 and TRBJ2-3, with D tentatively TRBD1 or TRBD2 (5 bases each). This CDR3 contains 16 residues. V gave up 4 bases and J gave up 2 bases, with 16 bases separating them. Germline CDR1 MDHEN, CDR2 SYDVKM. The CDR3: CASSSGTPQPTDTQYF. In nucleotides, the CDR3 is TGTGCCAGCAGTTCCGGGACCCCACAGCCCACAGATACGCAGTATTTT. The full variable domain, in which reference TRBV28 and TRBJ2-3 provide the parts outside the CDR3, is DVKVTQSSRYLVKRTGEKVFLECVQDMDHENMFWYRQDPGLGLRLIYFSYDVKMKEKGDIPEGYSVSREKKERFSLILESASTNQTSMYLCASSSGTPQPTDTQYFGPGTRLTVL.

This clonotype was observed a few times. This rearrangement joins TRBV2 to TRBJ1-2; D remains unclear. The germline V gene has CDR1 SNHLY and CDR2 FYNNEI. The CDR3 spans 10 residues. V lost 10 bases and J 7 bases, leaving 10 bases between the germline ends. The CDR3 loop reads CATRAGGYTF. The CDR3 region has the DNA TGTGCCACGAGGGCTGGTGGCTACACCTTC.

J is TRBJ2-1 and V is TRBV20-1; a possible D gene is TRBD2 (5 bases). V was shortened by 0 bases and J by 0 bases, with 15 bases between the two germline ends. This CDR3 is built from 17 residues. Germline values: CDR1 DFQATT, CDR2 SNEGSKA (reference sequence). The CDR3 here is CSARDPSGGPSYNEQFF. The CDR3 DNA reads TGCAGTGCTAGAGATCCGTCAGGAGGTCCCTCCTACAATGAGCAGTTCTTC.

V is TRBV27 and J is TRBJ2-3, with TRBD1 identical over 7 bases. The CDR3 covers 16 residues. Per the germline V gene, CDR1 is MNHEY and CDR2 is SMNVEV (reference sequence). V trimming: 5 bases; J trimming: 5 bases; junction bases outside the gene matches: 13. CDR3 nucleotide sequence: TGTGCCAGCAGTCAAGAACCGGGACAGTTGATAGATACGCAGTATTTT. Encoded protein: CASSQEPGQLIDTQYF.

In its sample, this clonotype was seen many times. V and J are TRBV3-1 and TRBJ2-5; TRBD2 agrees at 9 bases. Germline values: CDR1 LGHDT, CDR2 YNNKEL (reference sequence). The ends lost 0 bases at V and 5 bases at J; junction bases unmatched: 13. This CDR3 comprises 18 residues. CDR3 in amino acids: CASSQELIAGALRETQYF. CDR3 DNA: TGTGCCAGCAGCCAAGAACTCATAGCGGGAGCCCTGAGGGAGACCCAGTACTTC.

At least ten counts were recorded for this clonotype. The genes are TRBV20-1 and TRBJ2-4; D is undetermined. Germline CDR1 DFQATT, CDR2 SNEGSKA (reference sequence). CDR3 size: 13 residues. The germline V and J ends were trimmed by 6 bases and 0 bases, with 9 bases remaining between them. The CDR3 sequence: CSAKVLAKNIQYF. For the CDR3, the DNA is TGCAGTGCCAAAGTGCTAGCCAAAAACATTCAGTACTTC.

This clonotype has a handful of counts. J is TRBJ2-5 and V is TRBV28; TRBD2 aligns across 7 bases. The junction had 9 bases not matched to a gene; V was cut back by 6 bases and J by 2 bases. CDR1 is MDHEN, CDR2 SYDVKM, per germline. This CDR3 has 15 residues. The CDR3 loop reads CASSLGGGGQETQYF. The CDR3 DNA sequence: TGTGCCAGCAGCCTGGGGGGGGGGGGGCAAGAGACCCAGTACTTC.

This clonotype was seen at least ten times. The chain carries TRBV28 and TRBJ1-2, with a tentative D call TRBD1 (6 bases). The CDR3 totals 13 residues. V was clipped by 6 bases and J by 3 bases, with 11 bases between them. Germline V gene lookup returns CDR1 MDHEN and CDR2 SYDVKM. This chain's CDR3 is CASRATGYYGYTF. CDR3 DNA sequence: TGTGCCAGCAGGGCCACAGGGTACTATGGCTACACCTTC.

The table lists this clonotype with many counts. This chain uses TRBV6-1 with TRBJ2-1, with D maybe TRBD1 (6 bases). V was clipped by 9 bases and J by 3 bases, with 12 bases between them. There are 13 residues in the CDR3. Germline V gives CDR1 MNHNS, CDR2 SASEGT. The CDR3 DNA is TGTGCCAGTCACAGGGAGAACTACAATGAGCAGTTCTTC. Translation: CASHRENYNEQFF.

The rearrangement joins TRBV6-2 or TRBV6-3 to TRBJ2-2, with D hard to call. The CDR3 is made up of 15 amino acids. Germline CDR1 MNHEY, CDR2 SVGEGT. Trimming cost V 7 bases and J 0 bases, with 12 bases left between them. As DNA, the CDR3 is TGTGCCAGCAATCTGAACTTCTCGAACACCGGGGAGCTGTTTTTT. This codes for CASNLNFSNTGELFF.